These 20 T cell receptor beta chains were sequenced from one sample in a study of blood T cell repertoires in COVID-19 (TCRdb year 2020). Receptors were amplified or captured by the immunoSEQ multiplex PCR assay. Drawn from immuneACCESS, this table holds only the in-frame rearrangements with V and J called that TCRdb kept. Clones are partly lost; checked studies trace under half to an unresolved V gene and leave the rest unexplained. The sample has approximately 110,000 clones on record, 75% to 90% of them singletons. The ten most abundant clones make up 7.9% of the sample. Sequencing was carried out using peripheral blood. The receptors were gathered from a man in his 70s with acute or convalescent COVID-19.

The chain joins TRBV12-3 or TRBV12-4 to TRBJ1-5; D remains unclear. This CDR3 spans 13 amino acids. Trimming took 2 bases from V and 4 from J, leaving 6 bases between them. The CDR3 sequence: CASSLNRNQPQHF. The CDR3 coding sequence is TGTGCCAGCAGTTTAAACCGGAATCAGCCCCAGCATTTT.

This sequence joins TRBV28 and TRBJ2-2; 7 nucleotides line up with TRBD2. The junction had 2 bases not matched to a gene; V was cut back by 8 bases and J by 2 bases. This CDR3 contains 13 residues. Looked up from germline, CDR1 is MDHEN and CDR2 is SYDVKM. In DNA form, the CDR3 reads TGTGCCAGCGGACTAGGAAACACCGGGGAGCTGTTTTTT. This gives the protein CASGLGNTGELFF.

The rearrangement joins TRBV25-1 to TRBJ1-4; possible D gene TRBD1, 5 bases. V dropped 1 base and J dropped 8 bases, with 14 bases sitting between them. Germline CDR1 and CDR2: MGHDK and SYGVNS. The length of the CDR3 is 15 residues. The CDR3, as DNA: TGTGCCAGCAGTGAATTCGGGGGAGGCACCGAAAAACTGTTTTTT. This gives the protein CASSEFGGGTEKLFF.

The V gene is TRBV25-1, the J gene TRBJ1-4; D not certain. CDR3 length: 14 residues. V lost 4 bases to trimming and J lost 2 bases, with 8 bases between them. CDR1 and CDR2 (germline): MGHDK, SYGVNS. The CDR3 nucleotides read TGTGCCAGCAGTGCATACCGGACTAATGAAAAACTGTTTTTT. This encodes CASSAYRTNEKLFF.

V is TRBV3-1 (or the pseudogene TRBV3-2) and J is TRBJ1-1, with 9 bases identical to TRBD1. This CDR3 has 15 residues. Trimming cost V 5 bases and J 4 bases; bases outside gene matches: 8. Germline V gene sequence: CDR1 LGHDT, CDR2 YNNKEL (reference sequence). Here the CDR3 DNA reads TGTGCCAGCAGCACCCCGGGACAGGGACGCACTGAAGCTTTCTTT. As protein: CASSTPGQGRTEAFF.

The rearrangement joins TRBV18 to TRBJ2-1; 11 bases agree with TRBD2. V was clipped by 3 bases and J by 9 bases; unmatched bases: 7. CDR3 length: 15 amino acids. Germline-derived CDR1 and CDR2 are KGHSH and LQKENI. In DNA form, the CDR3 reads TGTGCCAGCTCACCCTCGGCTAGCGGGAGGCGTGAGCAGTTCTTC. Its translation: CASSPSASGRREQFF.

This clone turned up a few times. V gene TRBV10-1 combines with J gene TRBJ2-7; 8 nucleotides align to TRBD2. This CDR3 has 14 amino acids. V was pared by 5 bases and J by 1 base, with 4 bases of the junction left unmatched. Per germline, CDR1 WNHNN and CDR2 SYGVQD (reference sequence). The DNA for the CDR3 is TGCGCCAGCAGTTACACTAGCGGTTCCTACGAGCAGTACTTC. It translates to CASSYTSGSYEQYF.

This clone was seen just once. The chain has TRBV12-5 and TRBJ2-2; TRBD2 matches 12 bases. Trimming cost V 3 bases and J 4 bases; bases outside gene matches: 6. CDR3 size: 17 residues. CDR1 and CDR2 (germline): LGHNT, FRNRAP. The CDR3 is CASGFTGLAGPTGELFF. The CDR3 bases are TGTGCTAGTGGTTTCACCGGACTAGCGGGGCCCACCGGGGAGCTGTTTTTT.

This chain joins TRBV7-9 and TRBJ1-5; 8 bases map to TRBD1. The CDR3 runs 18 residues. Germline assignment: CDR1 SEHNR and CDR2 FQNEAQ (reference sequence). With V trimmed by 2 bases and J by 4 bases, 13 bases remained unmatched. The CDR3 loop reads CASSLMGAGQGRNQPQHF. The CDR3 DNA reads as TGTGCCAGCAGCTTAATGGGTGCCGGACAGGGCCGTAATCAGCCCCAGCATTTT.

The chain uses TRBV5-1 and TRBJ2-1; 14 nucleotides match TRBD2. J lost 10 bases, V lost 7 bases, and 13 bases had no gene match. Germline loops: CDR1 SGHRS, CDR2 YFSETQ. This CDR3 region has 16 residues. In DNA, the CDR3 is TGCGCCAGCGTTACGAGACCGGGACTAGCGGGGGAAGAGCAGTTCTTC. Its protein product is CASVTRPGLAGEEQFF.

The gene calls are TRBV5-4 and TRBJ2-3; D might be TRBD2 (7 bases). With 5 bases removed from V and 5 bases from J, the gap between germline ends came to 12 bases. This CDR3 spans 13 amino acids. Germline V CDR1 and CDR2: SGHNT, YYREEE (reference sequence). As DNA, the CDR3 is TGTGCCAGCAGGGGGGGGCCAGAAGATACGCAGTATTTT. Its protein product is CASRGGPEDTQYF.

The chain couples TRBV7-9 to TRBJ1-5; no reliable D call. The length of the CDR3 is 13 residues. The V and J ends lost 4 bases and 9 bases respectively, with 13 bases between them. The germline V gene has CDR1 SEHNR and CDR2 FQNEAQ (reference sequence). The CDR3 is CASSSFGDAPQHF. The CDR3 DNA sequence: TGTGCCAGCAGCTCGTTCGGGGATGCGCCCCAGCATTTT. The entire variable domain, with the rest obtained from reference TRBV7-9 and TRBJ1-5, is as follows: DTGVSQNPRHKITKRGQNVTFRCDPISEHNRLYWYRQTLGQGPEFLTYFQNEAQLEKSRLLSDRFSAERPKGSFSTLEIQRTEQGDSAMYLCASSSFGDAPQHFGDGTRLSIL.

V is TRBV9 and J is TRBJ1-1; D gene unclear. Trimming took 6 bases from V and 1 from J, leaving 7 bases between them. CDR3 length: 12 amino acids. Germline V gene sequence: CDR1 SGDLS, CDR2 YYNGEE. CDR3 in amino acids: CASKRPNTEAFF. The DNA for the CDR3 is TGTGCCAGCAAGAGGCCGAACACTGAAGCTTTCTTT.

The chain employs TRBV7-6 and TRBJ1-6; D may be TRBD1 (5 bases). The CDR3 extends over 15 amino acids. V gave up 1 base and J gave up 7 bases, with 11 bases separating them. Per germline, CDR1 SGHVS and CDR2 FNYEAQ. In nucleotides, the CDR3 is TGTGCCAGCAGCTTAGGGACAAATGAGAATTCACCCCTCCACTTT. As protein: CASSLGTNENSPLHF. Looking up the rest from reference TRBV7-6 and TRBJ1-6 gives the full variable domain: GAGVSQSPRYKVTKRGQDVALRCDPISGHVSLYWYRQALGQGPEFLTYFNYEAQQDKSGLPNDRFSAERPEGSISTLTIQRTEQRDSAMYRCASSLGTNENSPLHFGNGTRLTVT.

The gene calls are TRBV9 and TRBJ2-1; TRBD2 matches 8 bases. Per germline, CDR1 SGDLS and CDR2 YYNGEE. The CDR3 has 15 residues. V lost 0 bases and J lost 8; bases outside the gene matches: 7. CDR3 nucleotide sequence: TGTGCCAGCAGCGTAGGTGGCGGGAGGACCCATGAGCAGTTCTTC. Translation: CASSVGGGRTHEQFF.

The V call is TRBV19, the J call TRBJ1-1; D not certain. Germline lookup yields CDR1 LNHDA and CDR2 SQIVND (reference sequence). CDR3 size: 13 residues. V gave up 5 bases and J gave up 2 bases, with 9 bases separating them. The CDR3 DNA follows: TGTGCCAGTAGTTACGGTCGAAACACTGAAGCTTTCTTT. It codes for CASSYGRNTEAFF. Based on the CDR3 plus reference TRBV19 and TRBJ1-1, the full variable domain is DGGITQSPKYLFRKEGQNVTLSCEQNLNHDAMYWYRQDPGQGLRLIYYSQIVNDFQKGDIAEGYSVSREKKESFPLTVTSAQKNPTAFYLCASSYGRNTEAFFGQGTRLTVV.

The rearrangement joins TRBV7-2 to TRBJ2-3; the match to TRBD2 covers 7 bases. The J segment lost 2 bases and the V segment lost 1 base, leaving 6 bases of the junction unmatched. The CDR3 contains 16 residues. The germline gives CDR1 SGHTA, CDR2 FQGNSA. In DNA, the CDR3 is TGTGCCAGCAGCTTAGGGGTGGGAGGGACCACAGATACGCAGTATTTT. Its protein is CASSLGVGGTTDTQYF.

The rearrangement joins TRBV5-1 to TRBJ1-2; 11 positions agree with TRBD1. This CDR3 has 16 amino acids. Trimming at V came to 3 bases and at J to 3 bases, leaving 7 bases not matched to a gene. Germline CDR1 and CDR2: SGHRS and YFSETQ. The CDR3 is CASSSNAGQGDYGYTF. The CDR3 bases are TGCGCCAGCAGCTCGAACGCGGGACAGGGGGACTATGGCTACACCTTC.

The CDR3, as DNA: TGTGCCAGCAGTTACCCATCAAACACCGGGGAGCTGTTTTTT. This sequence encodes CASSYPSNTGELFF. V is TRBV6-2 or TRBV6-3 and J is TRBJ2-2, with D uncertain. The CDR3 contains 14 residues. Between the trimmed V and J ends, which lost 2 bases and 2 bases, there was a span of 6 bases. CDR1 is MNHEY and CDR2 is SVGEGT in the germline V gene.

CDR3 coding DNA: TGTGCCAGCAGCCAAGAACCCGGACTAAACACAGATACGCAGTATTTT. The encoded protein is CASSQEPGLNTDTQYF. The V and J genes are TRBV4-2 and TRBJ2-3, with a tentative D call TRBD2 (6 bases). The CDR3 covers 16 residues. CDR1 is LGHNA and CDR2 is YNFKEQ in the germline V gene. With 0 bases removed from V and 2 bases from J, the gap between germline ends came to 12 bases.